A single T cell receptor (beta chain) is shown here with its context. Its antigen target is currently unknown. CDR1 and CDR2, looked up from the germline V gene, are MNHEY and SVGEGT. The CDR3 covers 16 residues, taking in both the cysteine and the phenylalanine. The nucleotide record is missing. This entry comes from a study of monozygotic twins with inflammatory bowel disease (dated by TCRdb to about 2019). Looking at the study overall: A total of some 30 monozygotic twin pairs were included in the full study, comprising nine German pairs (four IBD-concordant, five IBD-discordant) and 19 IBD-discordant Danish pairs. The search for disease-associated traits relied mainly on comparing, within discordant pairs, IBD patients with their genetically identical healthy co-twins. Each individual had, on average, about 151 000 unique TCRalpha sequences and 181 000 unique TCRbeta sequences available for analysis.

The investigation overall reported the following: Repertoire similarity did not differ between concordant and discordant twins, which could be due to limited statistical power. The results gave no support for a single strong signal or clonotype linked to IBD. Differing immunosuppressive treatments among patients may have added background noise and inter-individual variability to the repertoires. Fewer clonotypes were shared with other individuals by IBD patients than by healthy twins, most markedly in patients showing signs of disease activity. The analysis was unable to tell apart different T cell subtypes. Measured by the inverse Simpson index, TCRbeta repertoire diversity was lower in IBD patients than in their healthy co-twins.

Library prep was done by 5' RACE. The input for every TCR library was approximately 3,500 ng of total RNA. For each sample, cDNA synthesis was carried out in eight separate reactions using SMARTScribe reverse transcriptase. During cDNA synthesis, unique molecular identifiers containing a 6-nucleotide sample barcode were introduced by template switching. Two nested PCRs of 16 and 9 cycles amplified the TCRalpha and TCRbeta cDNA, and bead purification followed each PCR. Before amplification, cDNA was treated with uracil DNA-glycosylase and purified using the QIAquick PCR purification kit. The second PCR added Illumina TruSeq-compatible adapters along with sample-specific barcodes. TapeStation and Qubit were used to check library quality and concentration, and 4.5 to 6 ng of each library was pooled. Pooled libraries were sequenced on an Illumina HiSeq2500 single-index Rapid Run with 2 x 100 bp reads and custom sequencing primers. From the authors' description of their analysis: MiGEC version 1.2.6 was used for UMI-based consensus assembly to correct PCR and sequencing errors. V(D)J alignment, clonotype assembly and CDR3 extraction were performed with MiXCR version 2.1.1. To normalise gene usage, clonotype sharing and MAIT/NKT TCR abundance, the top 1000, 10 000 and 20 000 clonotypes in each sample were analysed. After downsampling to 27 000 UMIs, diversity was calculated as the inverse Simpson index using the vegan R package. Statistical testing used paired Mann-Whitney U tests on the discordant twin pairs and applied Benjamini-Hochberg correction for multiple testing. TCRdb reanalyzed the reads, keeping one entry per CDR3 protein sequence and omitting DNA. For this entry, the V and J calls and clone size follow TCRdb and not the study's own pipeline. This sample's table lists over 150,000 distinct CDR3 sequences. Over 2.5% of the sample is in the top ten clones.

From each donor, a roughly 2.6 ml peripheral blood sample was collected into PAXgene tubes and stored at -80 degrees C. Total RNA was isolated from whole blood with the PAXgene blood miRNA kit on an automated QIAcube, without T cell sorting. Peripheral blood from monozygotic twin pairs concordant or discordant for inflammatory bowel disease was subjected to deep TCRalpha and TCRbeta repertoire profiling with unique molecular barcoding. Smoking habits were recorded for all twin pairs, and each individual was classified as a current, former or never smoker. The sequenced sample consisted of blood. The chain couples TRBV6-2 or TRBV6-3 to TRBJ2-7; checking the TCRdb D call of TRBD1 is not possible without DNA. The sequence was collected from a human donor with ulcerative colitis or Crohn's disease, or a healthy co-twin of an affected twin (not recorded which). The CDR3 region: CASSYPTGTGTYEQYF.